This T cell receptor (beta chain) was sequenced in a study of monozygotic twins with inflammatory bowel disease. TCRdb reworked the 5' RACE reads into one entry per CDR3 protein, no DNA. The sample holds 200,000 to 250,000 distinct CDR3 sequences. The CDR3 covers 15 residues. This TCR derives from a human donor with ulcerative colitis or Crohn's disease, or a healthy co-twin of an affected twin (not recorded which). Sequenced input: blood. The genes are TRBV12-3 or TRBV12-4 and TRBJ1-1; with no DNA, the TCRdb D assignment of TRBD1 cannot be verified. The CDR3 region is CASSFGTAHETEAFF.